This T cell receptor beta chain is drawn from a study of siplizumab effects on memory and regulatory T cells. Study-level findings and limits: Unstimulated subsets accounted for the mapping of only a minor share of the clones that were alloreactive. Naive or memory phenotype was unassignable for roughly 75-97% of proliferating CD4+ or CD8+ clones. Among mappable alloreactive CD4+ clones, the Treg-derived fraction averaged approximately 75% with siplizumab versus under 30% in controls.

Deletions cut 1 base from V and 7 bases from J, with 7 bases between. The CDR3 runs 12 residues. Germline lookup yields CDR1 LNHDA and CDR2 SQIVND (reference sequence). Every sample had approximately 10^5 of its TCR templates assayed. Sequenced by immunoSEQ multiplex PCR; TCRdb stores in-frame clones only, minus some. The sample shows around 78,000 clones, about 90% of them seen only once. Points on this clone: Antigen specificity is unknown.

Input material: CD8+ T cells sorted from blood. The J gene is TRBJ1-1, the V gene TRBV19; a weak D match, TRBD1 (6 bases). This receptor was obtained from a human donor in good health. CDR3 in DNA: TGTGCCAGTAGTATAGGGGACATTGAAGCTTTCTTT. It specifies CASSIGDIEAFF. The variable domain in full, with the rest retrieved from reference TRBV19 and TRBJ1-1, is DGGITQSPKYLFRKEGQNVTLSCEQNLNHDAMYWYRQDPGQGLRLIYYSQIVNDFQKGDIAEGYSVSREKKESFPLTVTSAQKNPTAFYLCASSIGDIEAFFGQGTRLTVV.